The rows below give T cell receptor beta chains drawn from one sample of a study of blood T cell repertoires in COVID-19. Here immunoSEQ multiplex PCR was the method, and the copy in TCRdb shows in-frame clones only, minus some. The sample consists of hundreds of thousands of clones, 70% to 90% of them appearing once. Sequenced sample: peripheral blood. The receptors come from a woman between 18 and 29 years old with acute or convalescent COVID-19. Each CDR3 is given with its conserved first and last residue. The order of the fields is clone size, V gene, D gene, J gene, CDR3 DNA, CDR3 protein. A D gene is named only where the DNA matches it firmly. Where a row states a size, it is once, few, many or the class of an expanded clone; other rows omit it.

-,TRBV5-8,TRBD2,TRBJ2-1,TGTGCCAGCAGCACGATACACGGCGGGGGGCCGGGTAATGAGCAGTTCTTC,CASSTIHGGGPGNEQFF
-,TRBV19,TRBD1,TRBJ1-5,TGTGCCAGTAGTATAGGCCCCGACAGGGTTGGAGATCAGCCCCAGCATTTT,CASSIGPDRVGDQPQHF
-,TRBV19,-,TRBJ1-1,TGTGCCAGTACTCTGGGGGCGAACACTGAAGCTTTCTTT,CASTLGANTEAFF
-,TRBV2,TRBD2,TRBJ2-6,TGTGCCAGCAGTCAGACACTAGCGGGGGGATGGTCTGGGGCCAACGTCCTGACTTTC,CASSQTLAGGWSGANVLTF
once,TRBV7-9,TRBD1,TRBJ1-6,TGTGCCAGCAGCCTAAACCAGGGGGCGTTTTCCTCACCCCTCCACTTT,CASSLNQGAFSSPLHF
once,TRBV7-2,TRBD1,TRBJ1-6,TGTGCCAGCACCCCCCCGGGACAGGATAATTCACCCCTCCACTTT,CASTPPGQDNSPLHF
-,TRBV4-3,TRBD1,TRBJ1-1,TGCGCCAGCAGCAACTGGACAGGCGACCACTGGGGTGGAGCTTTCTTT,CASSNWTGDHWGGAFF
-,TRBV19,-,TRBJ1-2,TGTGCCAGTAGTAGCCAACAGAAGACTAACTATGGCTACACCTTC,CASSSQQKTNYGYTF
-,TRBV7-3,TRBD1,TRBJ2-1,TGTGCCAGCAGCCCAGGGGCCGGGACAGCATACAATGAGCAGTTCTTC,CASSPGAGTAYNEQFF
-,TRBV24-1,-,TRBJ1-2,TGTGCCACCAGTGATTCCCGACAGGCTAACTATGGCTACACCTTC,CATSDSRQANYGYTF
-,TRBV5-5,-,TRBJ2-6,TGTGCCAGCAGCTTGTTATTAGCTGGGGCCAACGTCCTGACTTTC,CASSLLLAGANVLTF
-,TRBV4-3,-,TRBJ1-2,TGCGCCAGCAGCCAAGATCTGTCCAGCATAGACGCGCTAGACTATGGCTACACCTTC,CASSQDLSSIDALDYGYTF
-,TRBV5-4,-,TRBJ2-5,TGTGCCAGCAGCTTGGATCGCAGGGAAGAGACCCAGTACTTC,CASSLDRREETQYF
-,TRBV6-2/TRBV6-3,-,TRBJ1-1,TGTGCCAGCAGTTACCCTAATTTTCAAGCTTTCTTT,CASSYPNFQAFF
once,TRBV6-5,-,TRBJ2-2,TGTGCCAGCAGCCGCAGGGGCCCGAACACCGGGGAGCTGTTTTTT,CASSRRGPNTGELFF
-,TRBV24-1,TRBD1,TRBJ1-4,TGTGCCACCAGTGACGCCGGGACAGTCACTAATGAAAAACTGTTTTTT,CATSDAGTVTNEKLFF
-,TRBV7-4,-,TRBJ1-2,TGTGCCAGCTCCGGGAGAAACTATGGCTACACCTTC,CASSGRNYGYTF
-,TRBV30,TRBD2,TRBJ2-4,TGTGCCTGGAGCGACCTGGGACTAGCGGGGGGGTCTGGCAAAAACATTCAGTACTTC,CAWSDLGLAGGSGKNIQYF
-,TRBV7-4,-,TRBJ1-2,TGTGCCAGCAGCCCAAGAGAGGTAACTAACTATGGCTACACCTTC,CASSPREVTNYGYTF
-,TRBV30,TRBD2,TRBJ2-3,TGTGCCGCGGGGACTAGCGGCACAGATACGCAGTATTTT,CAAGTSGTDTQYF
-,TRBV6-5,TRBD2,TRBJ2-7,TGTGCCAGCAGTTATTCCCCCAGCGGGGCAATTTACTTC,CASSYSPSGAIYF
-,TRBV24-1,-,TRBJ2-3,TGTGCCACCAGTGATTCGCTACAATCAGGGGCAGATACGCAGTATTTT,CATSDSLQSGADTQYF
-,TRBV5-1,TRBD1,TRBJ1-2,TGCGCCAGCAGCCCCTCCCGACAGGGGGCAAATGGCTACACCTTC,CASSPSRQGANGYTF
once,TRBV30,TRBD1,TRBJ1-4,TGTGCCTGGAGTGGCGGGACAGGGTATGAAAAACTGTTTTTT,CAWSGGTGYEKLFF
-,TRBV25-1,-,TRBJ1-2,TGTGCCAGCAGCACGGGACTCACGCTCTATGGCTACACCTTC,CASSTGLTLYGYTF
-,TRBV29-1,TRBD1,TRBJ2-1,TGCAGCTTCGGGACAGGGGTCTACAATGAGCAGTTCTTC,CSFGTGVYNEQFF
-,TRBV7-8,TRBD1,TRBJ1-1,TGTGCCAGCAGCGACAGGGGTACAAACACTGAAGCTTTCTTT,CASSDRGTNTEAFF
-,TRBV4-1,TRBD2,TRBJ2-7,TGCGCCAGCACCCTCCTTGCGGGGGGGCCACACGAGCAGTACTTC,CASTLLAGGPHEQYF
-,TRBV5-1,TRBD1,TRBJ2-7,TGCGCCAGCAGCGGAGACAGGGGTGTGGAGCAGTACTTC,CASSGDRGVEQYF
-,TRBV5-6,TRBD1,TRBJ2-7,TGTGCCAGCAGCTCTCCGACAGGGACGTACGAGCAGTACTTC,CASSSPTGTYEQYF
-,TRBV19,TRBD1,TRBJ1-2,TGTGCCAGTAGGGGACAGATCCTCCTCTATGGCTACACCTTC,CASRGQILLYGYTF
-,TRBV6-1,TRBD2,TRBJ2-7,TGTGCCAGCAGTGAAAGCGGGGGGCCCTACGAGCAGTACTTC,CASSESGGPYEQYF
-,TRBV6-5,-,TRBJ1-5,TGTGCCAGCAGCCTAGGGACTTATCAGCCCCAGCATTTT,CASSLGTYQPQHF
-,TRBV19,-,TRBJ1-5,TGTGCCAGTAGTGCCAACGACAATAGCAATCAGCCCCAGCATTTT,CASSANDNSNQPQHF
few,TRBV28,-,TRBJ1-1,TGTGCCAGCAGAAGACAGAACAGGAACACTGAAGCTTTCTTT,CASRRQNRNTEAFF
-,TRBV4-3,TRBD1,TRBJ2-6,TGCGCCAGCAGCCAAGCCGGGACGACAGGGGGCGCTGGGGCCAACGTCCTGACTTTC,CASSQAGTTGGAGANVLTF
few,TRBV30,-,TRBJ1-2,TGTGCCTGGAGGCCCCAGGGCAGGGACTATGGCTACACCTTC,CAWRPQGRDYGYTF
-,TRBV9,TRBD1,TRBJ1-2,TGTGCCAGCAGCGCCAACAGGGGGGAGGATGGCTACACCTTC,CASSANRGEDGYTF
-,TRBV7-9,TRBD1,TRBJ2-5,TGTGCCAGCAGCTTCCGGGACAGGGAACAAGAGACCCAGTACTTC,CASSFRDREQETQYF
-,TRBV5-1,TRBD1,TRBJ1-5,TGCGCCAGCAGCTTGGGGACAGGCGCTAGCAATCAGCCCCAGCATTTT,CASSLGTGASNQPQHF
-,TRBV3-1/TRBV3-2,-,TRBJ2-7,TGTGCCAGCAGCCACGGCTCCTACGAGCAGTACTTC,CASSHGSYEQYF
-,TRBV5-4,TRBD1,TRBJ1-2,TGTGCCAGCAGCGAGGACAGGCAGTGGGGGGGCTACACCTTC,CASSEDRQWGGYTF
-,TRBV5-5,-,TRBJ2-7,TGTGCCAGCAGCTTTAGACAGTCCTACGAGCAGTACTTC,CASSFRQSYEQYF
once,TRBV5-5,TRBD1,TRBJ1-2,TGTGCCAGCAGCTTGGGGGCGGGACAGGGACGGTTTTTGCGTGGCTACACCTTC,CASSLGAGQGRFLRGYTF
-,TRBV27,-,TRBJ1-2,TGTGCCAGCGCCCCTGACCGGCGAACTACTAACTATGGCTACACCTTC,CASAPDRRTTNYGYTF
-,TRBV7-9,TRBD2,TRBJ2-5,TGTGCCAGCAGCCCCGGACTAGCTGCGACCCAGTACTTC,CASSPGLAATQYF
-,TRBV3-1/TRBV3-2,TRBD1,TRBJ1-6,TGTGCCAGCAGCCTTGGGACAGGGAGAAATTCACCCCTCCACTTT,CASSLGTGRNSPLHF
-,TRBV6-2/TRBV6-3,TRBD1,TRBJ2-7,TGTGCCAGCAGTTCCTCCGGGACAGGGGGCGGGCAGTACTTC,CASSSSGTGGGQYF
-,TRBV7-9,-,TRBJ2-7,TGTGCCAGCGTAACGGCAACAAGGGGCGAGCAGTACTTC,CASVTATRGEQYF
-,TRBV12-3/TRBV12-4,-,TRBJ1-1,TGTGCCAGCAGTTCTCCAGGGATGGCTGAAGCTTTCTTT,CASSSPGMAEAFF
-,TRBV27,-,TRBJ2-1,TGTGCCAGCAATCAACAGGGGGGGAATGAGCAGTTCTTC,CASNQQGGNEQFF
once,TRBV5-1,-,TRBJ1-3,TGCGCCAGCAGCCAATCCCCGGTCGGCTCTGGAAACACCATATATTTT,CASSQSPVGSGNTIYF
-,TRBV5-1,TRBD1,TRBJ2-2,TGCGCCAGCAGCTTGAAGGGGGCTGGGACCGGGGAGCTGTTTTTT,CASSLKGAGTGELFF
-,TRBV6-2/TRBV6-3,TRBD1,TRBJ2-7,TGTGCCAGCAGCTTCGACAGGGGCAAACCCTACGAGCAGTACTTC,CASSFDRGKPYEQYF
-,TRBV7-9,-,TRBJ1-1,TGTGCCAGCAGCTCCCTAGGGGGGGGGCTGAACACTGAAGCTTTCTTT,CASSSLGGGLNTEAFF
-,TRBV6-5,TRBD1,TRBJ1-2,TGTGCCAGCAGGATCACAGGGGCCTATGGCTACACCTTC,CASRITGAYGYTF
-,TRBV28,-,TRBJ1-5,TGTGCCAGCAGTTTAGCCACTCTTTTAGGCAATCAGCCCCAGCATTTT,CASSLATLLGNQPQHF
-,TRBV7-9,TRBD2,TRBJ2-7,TGTGCCAGCAGCTTGGCAAATAGCGGGGGGAGGTACGAGCAGTACTTC,CASSLANSGGRYEQYF
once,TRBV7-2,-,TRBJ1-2,TGTGCCAGCAGCTCCTTGGACAGCGCCACTAACTATGGCTACACCTTC,CASSSLDSATNYGYTF